This T cell receptor beta chain comes out of a study of T cells in Graves' hyperthyroidism and ophthalmopathy. For the study at large: Peripheral blood was obtained at initial diagnosis, preceding any treatment. Study-wide results and limits: With a median lead of about six months before onset, the model predicted ophthalmopathy.

Ophthalmopathy cases scored 3 or more on the Clinical Activity Score and 4 or more on NOSPECS grade, with duration below 3 months. Clinical symptoms, serum thyroxine, TRAb, thyroid ultrasound and orbital computed tomography established diagnosis. In its sample, this clonotype was seen many times. What it recognizes is unknown. Regions amplified from RNA transcripts were the TCR beta CDR3 regions. The HTBI primer set drove a first-round RT-PCR of the TCR CDR3. TCRdb analysed the multiplex PCR reads with MiXCR anew, one entry per CDR3 protein. The sample contains some 490,000 distinct CDR3 sequences, around 16% of which appear only once. Germline CDR1 reads SGHVS; CDR2 reads FQNEAQ. This CDR3 is 11 amino acids long. V was clipped by 6 bases and J by 3 bases, with 6 bases between them.

The TCR was taken from a woman aged 25 to 45 with Graves' ophthalmopathy. This chain connects TRBV7-8 to TRBJ2-7; D is ambiguous. Sequences were obtained from blood. CDR3 loop: CASRAFYEQYF. The CDR3, as DNA: TGTGCCAGCAGGGCCTTCTACGAGCAGTACTTC. Together with reference TRBV7-8 and TRBJ2-7, the CDR3 gives the full variable domain: GAGVSQSPRYKVAKRGQDVALRCDPISGHVSLFWYQQALGQGPEFLTYFQNEAQLDKSGLPSDRFFAERPEGSVSTLKIQRTQQEDSAVYLCASRAFYEQYFGPGTRLTVT.